Listed here are 7 T cell receptor beta chains from one sample, sequenced in a study of monozygotic twins with inflammatory bowel disease. TCRdb re-analyzed the 5' RACE reads; it lists each CDR3 protein once, without DNA. The record lists around 150,000 distinct CDR3 sequences, of which the ten most abundant hold 2% to 3%. The specimen sequenced was blood. The receptor set was obtained from a human donor with ulcerative colitis or Crohn's disease, or a healthy co-twin of an affected twin (not recorded which).

The chain joins TRBV4-2 to TRBJ1-4. The germline CDR1 and CDR2 sequences are LGHNA and YNFKEQ. This CDR3 comprises 16 residues. CDR3 amino acids: CASSRPTRMGDEKLFF.

V is TRBV20-1 and J is TRBJ2-6; without DNA, the TCRdb call of TRBD1 cannot be checked. CDR3 length: 15 residues. CDR1 DFQATT and CDR2 SNEGSKA come from the germline V gene (reference sequence). The CDR3 is CSARERGAGANVLTF.

The chain has TRBV29-1 and TRBJ2-3; TCRdb reports TRBD1, a call that lacks DNA to check it against. The CDR3 contains 14 residues. The germline V gene has CDR1 SQVTM and CDR2 ANQGSEA. CDR3 loop: CSGVRDQNTDTQYF.

The chain links TRBV23-1 to TRBJ1-5. TRBV23-1 is an ORF for which the function is uncertain. The CDR3 totals 12 residues. CDR3 residues: CASSQPFGSQHF.

This chain connects TRBV20-1 to TRBJ2-5; with no DNA, the TCRdb D assignment of TRBD1 cannot be verified. Per the germline V gene, CDR1 is DFQATT and CDR2 is SNEGSKA (reference sequence). This CDR3 comprises 15 residues. The CDR3 loop reads CSARDSGKGQETQYF.

The rearrangement uses TRBV6-5 and TRBJ2-5; TCRdb's D call of TRBD2 is untestable without DNA. Per the germline V gene, CDR1 is MNHEY and CDR2 is SVGAGI. The CDR3 runs 13 residues. The CDR3 sequence: CASTSTSLETQYF.

The chain recombines TRBV20-1 with TRBJ1-2; TCRdb names TRBD1, which stays unverified in the absence of DNA. The CDR3 contains 15 residues. Germline V gives CDR1 DFQATT, CDR2 SNEGSKA (reference sequence). CDR3 loop: CSARSQGAMAYGYTF.